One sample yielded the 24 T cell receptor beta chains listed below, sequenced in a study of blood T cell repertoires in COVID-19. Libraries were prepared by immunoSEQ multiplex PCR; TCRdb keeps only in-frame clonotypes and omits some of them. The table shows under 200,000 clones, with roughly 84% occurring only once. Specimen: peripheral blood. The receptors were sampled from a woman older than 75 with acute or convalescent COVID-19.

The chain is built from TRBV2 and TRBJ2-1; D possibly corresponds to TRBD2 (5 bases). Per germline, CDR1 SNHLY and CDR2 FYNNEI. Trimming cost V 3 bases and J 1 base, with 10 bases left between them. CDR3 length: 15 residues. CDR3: CASSDLRESYNEQFF. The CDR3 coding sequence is TGTGCCAGCAGTGATTTACGGGAATCCTACAATGAGCAGTTCTTC. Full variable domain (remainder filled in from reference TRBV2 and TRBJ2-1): EPEVTQTPSHQVTQMGQEVILRCVPISNHLYFYWYRQILGQKVEFLVSFYNNEISEKSEIFDDQFSVERPDGSNFTLKIRSTKLEDSAMYFCASSDLRESYNEQFFGPGTRLTVL.

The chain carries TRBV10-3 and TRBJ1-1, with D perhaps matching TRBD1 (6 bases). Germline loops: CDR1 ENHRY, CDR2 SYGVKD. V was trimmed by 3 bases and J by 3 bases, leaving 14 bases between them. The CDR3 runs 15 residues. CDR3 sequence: CAISDVGGPDTEAFF. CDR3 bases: TGTGCCATCAGTGATGTGGGGGGGCCGGACACTGAAGCTTTCTTT.

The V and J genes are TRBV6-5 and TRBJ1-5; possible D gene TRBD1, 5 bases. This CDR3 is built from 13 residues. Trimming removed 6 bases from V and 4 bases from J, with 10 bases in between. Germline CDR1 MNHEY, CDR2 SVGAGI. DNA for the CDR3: TGTGCCAGCAGGTTCGACAGTAATCAGCCCCAGCATTTT. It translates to CASRFDSNQPQHF.

The CDR3 loop is CASRRTGMALGYTF. The CDR3 DNA sequence: TGCGCCAGCAGGCGGACAGGGATGGCGCTAGGCTACACCTTC. The V and J genes are TRBV4-3 and TRBJ1-2; TRBD1 matches at 8 bases. The CDR3 covers 14 residues. The ends lost 6 bases at V and 8 bases at J; junction bases unmatched: 11. CDR1 and CDR2 (germline): LGHNA, YSLEER.

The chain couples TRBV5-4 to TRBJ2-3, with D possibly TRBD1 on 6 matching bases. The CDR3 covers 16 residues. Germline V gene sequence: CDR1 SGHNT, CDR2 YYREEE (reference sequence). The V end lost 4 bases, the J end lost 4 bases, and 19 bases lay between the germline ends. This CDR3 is CASSRQGGSGADTQYF. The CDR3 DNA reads TGTGCCAGCAGCCGCCAAGGGGGAAGTGGAGCAGATACGCAGTATTTT. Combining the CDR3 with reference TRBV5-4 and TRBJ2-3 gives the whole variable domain ETGVTQSPTHLIKTRGQQVTLRCSSQSGHNTVSWYQQALGQGPQFIFQYYREEENGRGNFPPRFSGLQFPNYSSELNVNALELDDSALYLCASSRQGGSGADTQYFGPGTRLTVL.

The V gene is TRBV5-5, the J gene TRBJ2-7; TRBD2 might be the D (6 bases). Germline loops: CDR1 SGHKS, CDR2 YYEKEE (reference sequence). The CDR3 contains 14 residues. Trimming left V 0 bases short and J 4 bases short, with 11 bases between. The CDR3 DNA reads TGTGCCAGCAGCTTGGGTCGGGGAGGATACGAGCAGTACTTC. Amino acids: CASSLGRGGYEQYF.

As DNA, the CDR3 is TGTGCCAGCAGTGGGAAACAGGGGCCCTATGGCTACACCTTC. Amino acid sequence: CASSGKQGPYGYTF. The V gene is TRBV2, the J gene TRBJ1-2; 7 bases agree with TRBD1. The CDR3 is made up of 14 amino acids. In germline, CDR1 is SNHLY, CDR2 FYNNEI. V was pared by 4 bases and J by 4 bases, with 6 bases of the junction left unmatched.

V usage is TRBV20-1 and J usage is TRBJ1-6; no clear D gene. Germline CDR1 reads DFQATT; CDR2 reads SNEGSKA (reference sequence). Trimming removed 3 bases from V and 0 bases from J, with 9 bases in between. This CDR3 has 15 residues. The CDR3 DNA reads TGCAGTGCTAGTTCCCTGAGCTCCTATAATTCACCCCTCCACTTT. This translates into CSASSLSSYNSPLHF.

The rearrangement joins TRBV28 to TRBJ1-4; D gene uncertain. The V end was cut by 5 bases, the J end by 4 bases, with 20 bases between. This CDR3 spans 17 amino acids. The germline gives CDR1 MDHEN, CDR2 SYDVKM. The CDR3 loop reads CASSTPNKKTLNEKLFF. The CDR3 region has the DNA TGTGCCAGCAGTACCCCGAACAAGAAAACGCTTAATGAAAAACTGTTTTTT.

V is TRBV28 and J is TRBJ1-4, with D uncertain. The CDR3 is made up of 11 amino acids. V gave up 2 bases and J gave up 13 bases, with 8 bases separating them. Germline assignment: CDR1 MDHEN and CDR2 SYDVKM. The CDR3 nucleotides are TGTGCCAGCAGTTTAAAAATGAGACTGTTTTTT. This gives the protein CASSLKMRLFF.

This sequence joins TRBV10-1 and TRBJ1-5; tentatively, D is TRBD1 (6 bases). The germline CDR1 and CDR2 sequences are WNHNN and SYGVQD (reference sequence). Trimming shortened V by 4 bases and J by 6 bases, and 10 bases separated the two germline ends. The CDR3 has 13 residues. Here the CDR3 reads CASSAGAGQPQHF. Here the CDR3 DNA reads TGCGCCAGCAGTGCAGGGGCCGGTCAGCCCCAGCATTTT.

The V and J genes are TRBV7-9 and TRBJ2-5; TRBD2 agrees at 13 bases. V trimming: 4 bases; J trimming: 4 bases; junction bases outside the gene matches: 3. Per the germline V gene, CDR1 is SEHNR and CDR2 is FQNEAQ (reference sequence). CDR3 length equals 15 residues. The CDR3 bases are TGTGCCAGCAGCTGGACTAGCGGGAGTGGAGAGACCCAGTACTTC. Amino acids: CASSWTSGSGETQYF.

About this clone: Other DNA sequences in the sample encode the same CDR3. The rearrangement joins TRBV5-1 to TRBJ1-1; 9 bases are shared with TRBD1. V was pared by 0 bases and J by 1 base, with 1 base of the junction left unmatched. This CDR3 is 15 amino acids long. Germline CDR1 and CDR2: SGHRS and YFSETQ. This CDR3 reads CASSLAGQGNTEAFF. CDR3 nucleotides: TGCGCCAGCAGCTTGGCGGGACAGGGGAACACTGAAGCTTTCTTT.

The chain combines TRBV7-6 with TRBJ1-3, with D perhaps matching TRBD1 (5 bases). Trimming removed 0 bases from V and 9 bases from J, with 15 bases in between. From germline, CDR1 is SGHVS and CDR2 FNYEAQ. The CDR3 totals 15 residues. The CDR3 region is CASSLASGGGGTIYF. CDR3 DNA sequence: TGTGCCAGCAGCTTAGCGTCGGGGGGAGGTGGCACCATATATTTT.

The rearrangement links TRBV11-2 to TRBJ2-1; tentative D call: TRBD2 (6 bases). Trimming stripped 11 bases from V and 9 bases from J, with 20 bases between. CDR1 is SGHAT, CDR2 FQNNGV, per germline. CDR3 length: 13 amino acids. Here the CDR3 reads CAEGGTPMGEQFF. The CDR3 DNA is TGTGCCGAGGGAGGCACCCCTATGGGTGAGCAGTTCTTC.

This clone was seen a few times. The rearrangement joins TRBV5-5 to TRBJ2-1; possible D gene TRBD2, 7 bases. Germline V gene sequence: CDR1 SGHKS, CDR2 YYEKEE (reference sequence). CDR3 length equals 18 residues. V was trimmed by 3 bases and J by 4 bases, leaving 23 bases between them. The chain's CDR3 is CASSSRRRGEGDYNEQFF. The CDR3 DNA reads TGTGCCAGCAGCTCACGGCGGCGAGGGGAGGGGGATTACAATGAGCAGTTCTTC.

This CDR3 is CASSLYAGAGEQYF. The CDR3 DNA reads as TGTGCCAGCAGCTTATATGCAGGGGCCGGCGAGCAGTACTTC. The genes are TRBV7-2 and TRBJ2-7, with D possibly being TRBD1 (6 bases). V was clipped by 2 bases and J by 6 bases, with 14 bases between them. CDR1 and CDR2 from the germline V gene are SGHTA and FQGNSA. The CDR3 runs to 14 residues.

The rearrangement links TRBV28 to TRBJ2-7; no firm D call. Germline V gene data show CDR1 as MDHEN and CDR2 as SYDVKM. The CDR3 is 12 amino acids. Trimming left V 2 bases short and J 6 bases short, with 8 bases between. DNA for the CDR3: TGTGCCAGCAGTTTACTACCCCCCGAGCAGTACTTC. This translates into CASSLLPPEQYF.

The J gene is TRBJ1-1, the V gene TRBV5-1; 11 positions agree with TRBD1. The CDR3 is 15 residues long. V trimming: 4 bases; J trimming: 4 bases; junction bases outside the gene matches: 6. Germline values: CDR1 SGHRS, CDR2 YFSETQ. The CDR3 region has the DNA TGCGCCAGCAGCCAAGGACAGGGGGCTGTCACTGAAGCTTTCTTT. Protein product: CASSQGQGAVTEAFF.

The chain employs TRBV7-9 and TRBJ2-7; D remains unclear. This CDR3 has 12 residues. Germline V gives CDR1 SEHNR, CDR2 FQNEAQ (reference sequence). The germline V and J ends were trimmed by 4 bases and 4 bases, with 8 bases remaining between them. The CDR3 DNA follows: TGTGCCAGCAGCTCCGCAGTTTACGAGCAGTACTTC. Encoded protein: CASSSAVYEQYF.

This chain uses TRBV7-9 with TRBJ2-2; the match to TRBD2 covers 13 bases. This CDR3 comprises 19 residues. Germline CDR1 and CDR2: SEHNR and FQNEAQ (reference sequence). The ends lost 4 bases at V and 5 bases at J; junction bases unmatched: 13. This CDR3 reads CASSSGLAGAPTVTGELFF. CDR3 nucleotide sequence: TGTGCCAGCAGCTCTGGACTAGCGGGGGCCCCAACGGTGACCGGGGAGCTGTTTTTT.

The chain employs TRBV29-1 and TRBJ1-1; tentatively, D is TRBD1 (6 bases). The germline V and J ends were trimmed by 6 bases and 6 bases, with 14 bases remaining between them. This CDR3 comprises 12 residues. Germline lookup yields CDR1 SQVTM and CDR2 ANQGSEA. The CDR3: CSVEQGLPEAFF. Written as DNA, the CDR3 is TGCAGCGTGGAACAGGGACTCCCTGAAGCTTTCTTT.

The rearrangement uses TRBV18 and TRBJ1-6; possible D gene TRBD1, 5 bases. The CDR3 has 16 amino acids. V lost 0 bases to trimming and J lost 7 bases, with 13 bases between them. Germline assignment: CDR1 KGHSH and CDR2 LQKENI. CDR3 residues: CASSPPPGAGNSPLHF. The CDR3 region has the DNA TGTGCCAGCTCACCACCCCCTGGAGCAGGGAATTCACCCCTCCACTTT.

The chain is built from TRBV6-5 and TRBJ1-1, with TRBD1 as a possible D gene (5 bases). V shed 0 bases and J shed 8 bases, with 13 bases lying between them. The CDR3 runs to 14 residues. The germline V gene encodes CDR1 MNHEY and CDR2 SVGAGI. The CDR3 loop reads CASSYSSGGMEAFF. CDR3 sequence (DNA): TGTGCCAGCAGTTACTCGAGCGGGGGGATGGAAGCTTTCTTT.